This T cell receptor (beta chain) was identified during a study of shared clonotypes between healthy human individuals. Whole-study results and caveats: Non-shared clonotypes had lower generation probabilities than those shared by all four donors. Sampling included only blood; tissue repertoires likely differ.

The CDR3 covers 14 residues. Trimming stripped 2 bases from V and 7 bases from J, with 9 bases between. Germline V gene data show CDR1 as MNHEY and CDR2 as SMNVEV (reference sequence). Naive CD8 cells were CD45RO-negative, positively selected for CCR7, excluding terminally differentiated effector memory CD45RA+ cells. The count of this clone is one. Antigen specificity is unknown. Sequencing used immunoSEQ multiplex PCR; TCRdb keeps in-frame clones, though not all of them. The sample records nearly 2 million clones, roughly 95% being singletons. J is TRBJ1-6 and V is TRBV27, with D perhaps matching TRBD1 (5 bases). Material: naive CD8+ T cells sorted from blood. The sequence derives from a man aged 18 to 30 in good health. In DNA, the CDR3 is TGTGCCAGCAGTTTACGGGGGTGGAATTCACCCCTCCACTTT. Translation: CASSLRGWNSPLHF.